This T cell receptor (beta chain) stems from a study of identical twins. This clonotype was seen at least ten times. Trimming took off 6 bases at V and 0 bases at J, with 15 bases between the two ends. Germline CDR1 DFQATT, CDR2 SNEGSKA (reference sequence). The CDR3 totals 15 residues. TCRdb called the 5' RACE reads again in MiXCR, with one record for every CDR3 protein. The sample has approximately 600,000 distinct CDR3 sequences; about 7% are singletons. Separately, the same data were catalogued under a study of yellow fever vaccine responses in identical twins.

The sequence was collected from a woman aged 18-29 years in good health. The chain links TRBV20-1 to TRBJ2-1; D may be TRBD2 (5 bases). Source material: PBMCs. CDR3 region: CSAPSAGSSYNEQFF. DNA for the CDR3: TGCAGTGCCCCCTCCGCTGGGAGCTCCTACAATGAGCAGTTCTTC.